Shown below are 5 T cell receptor beta chains from a single sample sequenced in a study of tissue T cells after allogeneic stem cell transplantation. TCRdb's table, derived via immunoSEQ multiplex PCR, lists solely in-frame clones and lacks some. This table holds 9,500 to 15,000 clones, about 70% found once. The input for sequencing was tissue from the right colon, taken at autopsy. The source is a woman aged 18 to 55 with breast cancer.

The V and J genes are TRBV7-9 and TRBJ2-2, with 10 bases that match TRBD2. The CDR3 totals 15 residues. With V trimmed by 7 bases and J by 3 bases, 5 bases remained unmatched. Germline-derived CDR1 and CDR2 are SEHNR and FQNEAQ (reference sequence). The CDR3 here is CASILAGADTGELFF. The CDR3 DNA reads as TGTGCCAGCATCCTAGCGGGGGCCGACACCGGGGAGCTGTTTTTT.

The chain combines TRBV28 with TRBJ1-3, with a weak D call TRBD1 (6 bases). The CDR3 consists of 18 residues. V shed 6 bases and J shed 0 bases, with 21 bases lying between them. The germline gives CDR1 MDHEN, CDR2 SYDVKM. CDR3 residues: CASSETQGGFFSGNTIYF. The CDR3 DNA follows: TGTGCCAGCAGCGAGACCCAAGGGGGATTTTTCTCTGGAAACACCATATATTTT.

This chain uses TRBV6-6 with TRBJ1-5; 8 bases match TRBD1. This CDR3 is 15 amino acids long. Germline CDR1 MNHNY, CDR2 SVGAGI (reference sequence). Trimming at V came to 2 bases and at J to 2 bases, leaving 2 bases not matched to a gene. CDR3: CASSYQGARNQPQHF. The CDR3 DNA reads TGTGCCAGCAGTTACCAGGGGGCCCGCAATCAGCCCCAGCATTTT.

This chain links TRBV20-1 with TRBJ1-1; D remains unclear. Germline CDR1 and CDR2: DFQATT and SNEGSKA (reference sequence). This CDR3 contains 10 residues. Trimming took off 0 bases at V and 11 bases at J, with 7 bases between the two ends. The CDR3 protein is CSARDERAFF. The CDR3 nucleotides read TGCAGTGCTAGAGATGAGAGGGCTTTCTTT.

This chain links TRBV6-4 with TRBJ2-3; 12 bases map to TRBD2. The CDR3 length is 15 residues. V lost 3 bases, J lost 3 bases, and 1 base stayed unmatched. CDR1 and CDR2 from the germline V gene are MRHNA and SNTAGT. The CDR3, as DNA: TGTGCCAGCAGTGAGGGGACTAGCGGGACAGATACGCAGTATTTT. Translated, it gives CASSEGTSGTDTQYF.